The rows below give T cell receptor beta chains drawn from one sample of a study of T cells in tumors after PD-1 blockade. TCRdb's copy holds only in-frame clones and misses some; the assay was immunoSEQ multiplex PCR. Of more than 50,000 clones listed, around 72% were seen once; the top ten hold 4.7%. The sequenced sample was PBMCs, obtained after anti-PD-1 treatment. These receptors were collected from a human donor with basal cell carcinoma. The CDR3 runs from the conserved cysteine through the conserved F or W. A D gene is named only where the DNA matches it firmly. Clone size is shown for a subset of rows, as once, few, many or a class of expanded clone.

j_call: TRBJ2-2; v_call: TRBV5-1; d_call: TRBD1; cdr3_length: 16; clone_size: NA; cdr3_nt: TGCGCCAGCAGCTTGGCAGGACAGGGTGGCACCGGGGAGCTGTTTTTT; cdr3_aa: CASSLAGQGGTGELFF
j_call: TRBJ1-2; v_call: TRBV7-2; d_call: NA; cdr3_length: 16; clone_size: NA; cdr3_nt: TGTGCCAGCAGCTCCTCCCGTGAGGGACGAAGAGACGGCTACACCTTC; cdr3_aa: CASSSSREGRRDGYTF
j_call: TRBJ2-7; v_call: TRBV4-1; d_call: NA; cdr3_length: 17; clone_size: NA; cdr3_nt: TGCGCCAGCAGCCAAGACTCCGGGACTCCGTCCTCCTACGAGCAGTACTTC; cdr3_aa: CASSQDSGTPSSYEQYF
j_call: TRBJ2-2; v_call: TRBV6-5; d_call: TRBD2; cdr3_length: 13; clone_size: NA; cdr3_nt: TGTGCCAGCAGTCTAGGACTAGCCGGGGAGCTGTTTTTT; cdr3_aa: CASSLGLAGELFF
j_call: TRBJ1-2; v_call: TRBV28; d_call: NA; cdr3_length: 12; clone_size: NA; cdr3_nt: TGTGCCGCTAAGGGCAGTAACTATGGCTACACCTTC; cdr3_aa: CAAKGSNYGYTF
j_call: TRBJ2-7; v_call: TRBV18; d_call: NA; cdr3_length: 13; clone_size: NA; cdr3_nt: TGTGCCAGCTCACTCCGGGACACCGGGATACAGTACTTC; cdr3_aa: CASSLRDTGIQYF
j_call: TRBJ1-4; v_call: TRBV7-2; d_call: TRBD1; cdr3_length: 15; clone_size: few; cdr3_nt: TGTGCCAGCAGCTTAACGGCAGGGGGGTACGAAAAACTGTTTTTT; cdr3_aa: CASSLTAGGYEKLFF
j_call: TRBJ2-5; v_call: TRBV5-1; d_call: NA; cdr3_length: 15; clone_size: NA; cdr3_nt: TGCGCCAGCAGCTTAATGTTGACGGGCCAAGAGACCCAGTACTTC; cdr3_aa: CASSLMLTGQETQYF
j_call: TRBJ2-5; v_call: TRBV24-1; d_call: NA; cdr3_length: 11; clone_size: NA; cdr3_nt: TGTGCCACCAGCGTCCAAGAGACCCAGTACTTC; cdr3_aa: CATSVQETQYF
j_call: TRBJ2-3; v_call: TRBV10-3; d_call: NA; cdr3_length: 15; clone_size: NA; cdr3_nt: TGTGCCATCAGTGACGGACGGATTAGCACAGATACGCAGTATTTT; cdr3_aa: CAISDGRISTDTQYF
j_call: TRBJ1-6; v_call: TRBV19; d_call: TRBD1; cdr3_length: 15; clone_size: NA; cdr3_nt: TGTGCCAGTAGTGACCGGGACAGGGATCGATTAACCCTCCACTTT; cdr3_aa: CASSDRDRDRLTLHF
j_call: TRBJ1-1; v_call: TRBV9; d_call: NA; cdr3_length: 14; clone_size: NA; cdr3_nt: TGTGCCAGCAGCGAGGACAATTGGAGCACTGAAGCTTTCTTT; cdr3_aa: CASSEDNWSTEAFF
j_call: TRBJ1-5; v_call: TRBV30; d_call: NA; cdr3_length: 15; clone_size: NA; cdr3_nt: TGTGCTTGGGCTCTAGGGACACTTAGCAATCAGCCCCAGCATTTT; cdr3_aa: CAWALGTLSNQPQHF
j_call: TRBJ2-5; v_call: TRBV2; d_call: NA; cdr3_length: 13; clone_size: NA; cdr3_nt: TGTGCCAGCAGTTACCTAAAGGGGGAGACCCAGTACTTC; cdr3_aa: CASSYLKGETQYF
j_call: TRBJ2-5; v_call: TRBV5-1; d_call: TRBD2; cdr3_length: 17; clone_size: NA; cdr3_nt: TGCGCCAGCAGCCGGGGGGACGGACTAGCGGGAGGGGAGACCCAGTACTTC; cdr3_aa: CASSRGDGLAGGETQYF
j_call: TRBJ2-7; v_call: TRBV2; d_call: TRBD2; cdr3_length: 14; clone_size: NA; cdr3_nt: TGTGCCAGCAGAGGGCGGGGGGTGCCCTACGAGCAGTACTTC; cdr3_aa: CASRGRGVPYEQYF